The TCR beta chain described here comes from a study of a mutant IDH1 vaccine in newly diagnosed glioma. Study context: Vaccination followed radiotherapy alone by 4-6 weeks, or accompanied temozolomide cycles. Former treatment meant radiotherapy, temozolomide, or both; the majority had gotten both. The treated group averaged about 39 years old and was roughly 60% male, roughly 38% female.

Turning to this clone: Its specificity is not known.

Profiling relied on immunoSEQ multiplex PCR, and the TCRdb table lists in-frame clones only, not all of them. The table lists about 42,000 clones, 75% to 85% of them singletons. Described time point: week 35, safety follow-up. One vaccine dose held 300 ug of mutant IDH1 20-mer peptide and came with topical imiquimod. CDR3 size: 15 residues. The V end was cut by 6 bases, the J end by 3 bases, with 17 bases between. Germline assignment: CDR1 MNHNS and CDR2 SASEGT. The TCR was taken from a woman aged 50 to 65 with glioma. This chain uses TRBV6-1 with TRBJ1-1; the D is unclear. The sequencing here drew on PBMCs, taken from a glioma patient whose treatment included an IDH1 peptide vaccine. The CDR3 nucleotides are TGTGCCAGCAGGCCACACTTATCCCTTGACACTGAAGCTTTCTTT. As protein: CASRPHLSLDTEAFF.